Presented here are 24 T cell receptor beta chains from one specimen sequenced in a study of shared clonotypes between healthy human individuals. As defined, naive CD8 cells were CD45RO-negative and positively selected for CCR7, with terminally differentiated effector memory CD45RA+ cells excluded. The assay was immunoSEQ multiplex PCR, and TCRdb's table has in-frame clones only and misses some. The top ten clones hold roughly 0.1% of a sample with about 590,000 clones, over 95% of them seen once. Sequenced input: naive CD8+ T cells sorted from blood. The receptors originated from a woman in her thirties in good health.

The chain links TRBV23-1 to TRBJ1-3; tentative D call: TRBD1 (5 bases). TRBV23-1 is given ORF status, its function remaining uncertain. With 3 bases removed from V and 4 bases from J, the gap between germline ends came to 16 bases. The CDR3 totals 16 residues. In nucleotides, the CDR3 is TGCGCCAGCAGTCATAGACAGCCTCTTGCGGGAAACACCATATATTTT. Amino acid sequence: CASSHRQPLAGNTIYF.

A remark on this clone: Other DNA sequences from this sample encode an identical CDR3 as well. The chain carries TRBV2 and TRBJ2-6; no clear D. The CDR3 has 14 residues. The germline V and J ends were trimmed by 4 bases and 4 bases, with 8 bases remaining between them. Per germline, CDR1 SNHLY and CDR2 FYNNEI. CDR3 sequence (DNA): TGTGCCAGCAGTGTTGGATCCGGGGCCAACGTCCTGACTTTC. This encodes CASSVGSGANVLTF.

The chain links TRBV5-6 to TRBJ1-2, with D possibly being TRBD1 (6 bases). Trimming stripped 4 bases from V and 8 bases from J, with 15 bases between. This CDR3 is 13 amino acids long. Germline CDR1 is SGHDT and CDR2 is YYEEEE. CDR3 region: CASSQGFRQGYTF. The CDR3 nucleotides are TGTGCCAGCAGCCAGGGGTTTAGGCAGGGCTACACCTTC. Full variable domain (remainder filled in from reference TRBV5-6 and TRBJ1-2): DAGVTQSPTHLIKTRGQQVTLRCSPKSGHDTVSWYQQALGQGPQFIFQYYEEEERQRGNFPDRFSGHQFPNYSSELNVNALLLGDSALYLCASSQGFRQGYTFGSGTRLTVV.

The CDR3 nucleotides are TGTGCCAGCAGCTCTCCGGACTCGAACTCCTACAATGAGCAGTTCTTC. Amino acids: CASSSPDSNSYNEQFF. The chain recombines TRBV7-6 with TRBJ2-1, with D maybe TRBD2 (5 bases). Germline V lookup: CDR1 SGHVS, CDR2 FNYEAQ. V lost 4 bases, J lost 0 bases, and 13 bases lay in between. This CDR3 has 16 residues.

V and J are TRBV5-6 and TRBJ1-1, with D possibly TRBD1 on 6 matching bases. The CDR3 is made up of 16 amino acids. The V end lost 4 bases, the J end lost 4 bases, and 20 bases lay between the germline ends. From germline, CDR1 is SGHDT and CDR2 YYEEEE. The CDR3 reads CASSHPGQGRTTEAFF. The CDR3 DNA follows: TGTGCCAGCAGCCATCCTGGGCAGGGGCGGACCACTGAAGCTTTCTTT.

On this clone itself: The same CDR3 arises from other DNA sequences in this sample as well. V and J are TRBV27 and TRBJ1-2; a weak D match, TRBD1 (6 bases). Germline lookup yields CDR1 MNHEY and CDR2 SMNVEV (reference sequence). There are 13 residues in the CDR3. V shed 5 bases and J shed 2 bases, with 9 bases lying between them. The CDR3 protein is CASSPDRNYGYTF. As DNA, the CDR3 is TGTGCCAGCAGTCCGGACAGAAACTATGGCTACACCTTC.

The chain links TRBV28 to TRBJ2-4; 10 nucleotides match TRBD2. CDR3 length: 17 residues. After removal of 5 bases from V and 8 bases from J, the junction contained 15 bases not matched to a gene. Germline values: CDR1 MDHEN, CDR2 SYDVKM. The CDR3 region is CASSRFWASGSVDIQYF. In DNA form, the CDR3 reads TGTGCCAGCAGTCGGTTCTGGGCTAGCGGGAGTGTCGACATTCAGTACTTC.

The chain is built from TRBV5-1 and TRBJ2-7; tentative D call: TRBD2 (6 bases). The CDR3 loop spans 13 amino acids. Germline V gene lookup returns CDR1 SGHRS and CDR2 YFSETQ. V lost 2 bases and J 2 bases, leaving 8 bases between the germline ends. CDR3 residues: CASSFGEAYEQYF. CDR3 nucleotide sequence: TGCGCCAGCAGCTTCGGGGAGGCCTACGAGCAGTACTTC.

Written as DNA, the CDR3 is TGCGCCAGCAGCCAAGTTGGCAAGACCTATGGCTACACCTTC. Translation gives CASSQVGKTYGYTF. The rearrangement links TRBV4-1 to TRBJ1-2; no firm D call. Trimming left V 1 base short and J 4 bases short, with 10 bases between. In germline, CDR1 is MGHRA, CDR2 YSYEKL. The CDR3 length is 14 residues.

The genes are TRBV27 and TRBJ1-1; D is undetermined. The V end lost 5 bases, the J end lost 5 bases, and 12 bases lay between the germline ends. Germline V gene data show CDR1 as MNHEY and CDR2 as SMNVEV (reference sequence). The CDR3 loop spans 13 amino acids. CDR3 residues: CASSPFVGTEAFF. DNA of the CDR3: TGTGCCAGCAGTCCCTTTGTTGGGACTGAAGCTTTCTTT.

V usage is TRBV6-6 and J usage is TRBJ1-2, with 8 bases lining up with TRBD1. In germline, CDR1 is MNHNY, CDR2 SVGAGI (reference sequence). The CDR3 has 15 residues. V lost 0 bases and J lost 5; bases outside the gene matches: 5. The CDR3 here is CASSYSTGDPYGYTF. CDR3 bases: TGTGCCAGCAGTTACTCGACAGGGGACCCTTATGGCTACACCTTC.

The V and J genes are TRBV9 and TRBJ2-3; the D is unclear. V was clipped by 0 bases and J by 2 bases, with 10 bases between them. CDR3 length equals 15 residues. Germline assignment: CDR1 SGDLS and CDR2 YYNGEE. The CDR3 loop is CASSVDGRITDTQYF. For the CDR3, the DNA is TGTGCCAGCAGCGTAGACGGGCGGATCACAGATACGCAGTATTTT.

The chain links TRBV7-2 to TRBJ2-7; a weak D match, TRBD2 (6 bases). V was cut by 7 bases and J by 5 bases, with 18 bases left in between. CDR1 is SGHTA and CDR2 is FQGNSA in the germline V gene. There are 14 residues in the CDR3. The CDR3 region is CASTPVGGANEQYF. As DNA, the CDR3 is TGTGCCAGCACCCCGGTGGGGGGAGCGAACGAGCAGTACTTC.

This clone occurred once. The chain links TRBV9 to TRBJ2-7; 8 bases map to TRBD2. The germline CDR1 and CDR2 sequences are SGDLS and YYNGEE. This CDR3 spans 14 amino acids. With V trimmed by 4 bases and J by 1 base, 4 bases remained unmatched. CDR3 nucleotide sequence: TGTGCCAGCAGCTCGGGGGGGGAATCCTACGAGCAGTACTTC. Encoded protein: CASSSGGESYEQYF. The whole variable domain, filled in from reference TRBV9 and TRBJ2-7, reads DSGVTQTPKHLITATGQRVTLRCSPRSGDLSVYWYQQSLDQGLQFLIQYYNGEERAKGNILERFSAQQFPDLHSELNLSSLELGDSALYFCASSSGGESYEQYFGPGTRLTVT.

The CDR3 sequence: CASSGQFATNEKLFF. The DNA of the CDR3 is TGTGCCAGCAGCGGCCAGTTCGCAACTAATGAAAAACTGTTTTTT. The chain joins TRBV2 to TRBJ1-4; D uncertain. CDR3 length equals 15 residues. Trimming removed 6 bases from V and 0 bases from J, with 11 bases in between. In germline, CDR1 is SNHLY, CDR2 FYNNEI.

V usage is TRBV27 and J usage is TRBJ2-1; D call uncertain. The germline V gene encodes CDR1 MNHEY and CDR2 SMNVEV (reference sequence). Trimming removed 5 bases from V and 0 bases from J, with 14 bases in between. The CDR3 totals 16 residues. The CDR3 nucleotides read TGTGCCAGCAGTCCCGCTGCGCGGAGCTCCTACAATGAGCAGTTCTTC. It is translated as CASSPAARSSYNEQFF.

The chain joins TRBV29-1 to TRBJ2-1; 7 nucleotides agree with TRBD1. Unmatched junction bases numbered 10, after V lost 3 bases and J lost 5 bases. CDR1 SQVTM and CDR2 ANQGSEA come from the germline V gene. This CDR3 has 15 amino acids. Here the CDR3 reads CSVDRFLQGDNEQFF. CDR3 nucleotides: TGCAGCGTTGACAGGTTCCTTCAGGGGGACAATGAGCAGTTCTTC.

The chain is built from TRBV19 and TRBJ1-5; 12 bases map to TRBD1. The CDR3 totals 15 residues. After removal of 3 bases from V and 5 bases from J, the junction contained 2 bases not matched to a gene. Germline V gives CDR1 LNHDA, CDR2 SQIVND (reference sequence). The CDR3 loop is CASSMGQGADQPQHF. CDR3 sequence (DNA): TGTGCCAGTAGTATGGGACAGGGGGCCGATCAGCCCCAGCATTTT.

With respect to this clone: Other nucleotide sequences from this sample produce the same CDR3. The chain carries TRBV27 and TRBJ2-1; TRBD2 agrees at 13 bases. CDR1 and CDR2 (germline): MNHEY, SMNVEV (reference sequence). V shed 4 bases and J 5 bases; nucleotides not matched to a gene: 2. The CDR3 spans 15 residues. Written as DNA, the CDR3 is TGTGCCAGCAGTTCAGGGACTAGCGGGGACAATGAGCAGTTCTTC. Residues: CASSSGTSGDNEQFF.

This chain uses TRBV6-5 with TRBJ2-1; D unresolved. The CDR3 consists of 13 residues. Germline V gene sequence: CDR1 MNHEY, CDR2 SVGAGI. V was shortened by 6 bases and J by 1 base, with 7 bases between the two germline ends. The CDR3 reads CASSPTSYNEQFF. The CDR3 nucleotides read TGTGCCAGCAGCCCGACTTCCTACAATGAGCAGTTCTTC.

This clone was found once. This chain connects TRBV28 to TRBJ2-1; 8 bases are a match to TRBD2. Germline trimming cut 3 bases from V and 1 base from J; bases unmatched to any gene: 5. Per the germline V gene, CDR1 is MDHEN and CDR2 is SYDVKM. The CDR3 spans 16 residues. The CDR3 coding sequence is TGTGCCAGCAGTTTCACTCCGGGAGGGTCCTACAATGAGCAGTTCTTC. Its protein product is CASSFTPGGSYNEQFF.

The chain combines TRBV6-9 with TRBJ2-7; TRBD1 is a possible D gene (5 bases). The CDR3 spans 12 residues. V lost 8 bases and J 1 base, leaving 9 bases between the germline ends. Germline V gene lookup returns CDR1 MNHGY and CDR2 SVAAGI. CDR3 nucleotides: TGTGCCAGCTTCCACAGGTCCTACGAGCAGTACTTC. Translation gives CASFHRSYEQYF.

The chain carries TRBV9 and TRBJ2-1; D may be TRBD2 (6 bases). Trimming took 2 bases from V and 2 from J, leaving 14 bases between them. The CDR3 spans 16 residues. The germline gives CDR1 SGDLS, CDR2 YYNGEE. CDR3 DNA: TGTGCCAGCAGCGTGGAGGGACTCTATGCCTACAATGAGCAGTTCTTC. Its protein product is CASSVEGLYAYNEQFF.

The chain uses TRBV27 and TRBJ2-3, with 9 bases that match TRBD2. Losses at the gene ends were 6 bases for V and 3 bases for J; bases not matched to a gene: 10. This CDR3 region has 16 residues. Germline-derived CDR1 and CDR2 are MNHEY and SMNVEV (reference sequence). CDR3 sequence: CASSPGASGVTDTQYF. The CDR3 nucleotides read TGTGCCAGCAGCCCAGGGGCTAGCGGGGTGACAGATACGCAGTATTTT.